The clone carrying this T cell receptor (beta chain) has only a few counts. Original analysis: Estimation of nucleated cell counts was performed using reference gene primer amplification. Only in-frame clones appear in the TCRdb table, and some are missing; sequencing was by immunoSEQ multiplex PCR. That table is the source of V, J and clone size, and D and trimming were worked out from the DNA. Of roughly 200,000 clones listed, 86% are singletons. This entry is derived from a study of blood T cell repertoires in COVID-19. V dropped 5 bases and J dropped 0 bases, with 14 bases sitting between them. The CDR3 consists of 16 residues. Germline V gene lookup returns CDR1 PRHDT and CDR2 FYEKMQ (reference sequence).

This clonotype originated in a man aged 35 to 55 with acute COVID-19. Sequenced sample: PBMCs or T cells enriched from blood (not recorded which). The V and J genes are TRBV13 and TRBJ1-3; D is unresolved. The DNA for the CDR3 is TGTGCCAGCAGCGTCAAGCCTTCGAGCTCTGGAAACACCATATATTTT. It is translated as CASSVKPSSSGNTIYF.